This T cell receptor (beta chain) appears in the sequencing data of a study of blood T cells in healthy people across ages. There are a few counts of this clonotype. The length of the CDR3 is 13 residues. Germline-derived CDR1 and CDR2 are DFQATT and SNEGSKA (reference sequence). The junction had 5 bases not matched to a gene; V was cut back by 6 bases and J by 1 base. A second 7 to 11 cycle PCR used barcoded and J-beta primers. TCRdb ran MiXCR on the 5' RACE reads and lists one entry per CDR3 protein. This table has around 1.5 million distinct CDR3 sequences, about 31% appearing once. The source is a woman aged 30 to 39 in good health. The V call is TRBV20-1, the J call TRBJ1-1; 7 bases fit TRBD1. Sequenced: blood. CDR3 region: CSAWTGGNTEAFF. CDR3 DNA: TGCAGTGCCTGGACAGGCGGGAACACTGAAGCTTTCTTT.